This T cell receptor (beta chain) was found in a study of T cells in women clearing cervical HPV infection. This table comes from immunoSEQ multiplex PCR, and its TCRdb copy is limited to in-frame clones, with some not included. Its clone listing holds tens of thousands of clones. Germline values: CDR1 SNHLY, CDR2 FYNNEI. The germline V and J ends were trimmed by 7 bases and 4 bases, with 11 bases remaining between them. The CDR3 has 13 residues. For this clone: From the germline J gene comes the end of the CDR3, since the read stops 3 residues before it.

J is TRBJ2-1 and V is TRBV2; D uncertain. This sequence originates from a woman between 18 and 69 years old with a cervical HPV16 infection that either progressed to CIN3+ or cleared (not recorded which). The sample taken for sequencing was blood buffy coat. The CDR3 spells CASTTFPYNEQFF. The sequenced CDR3 bases are TGTGCCAGCACTACTTTTCCTTACAATGAG. Combining the CDR3 with reference TRBV2 and TRBJ2-1 gives the whole variable domain EPEVTQTPSHQVTQMGQEVILRCVPISNHLYFYWYRQILGQKVEFLVSFYNNEISEKSEIFDDQFSVERPDGSNFTLKIRSTKLEDSAMYFCASTTFPYNEQFFGPGTRLTVL.